Below, one T cell receptor beta chain is given with its context. The sample comes from a study of blood T cell repertoires in COVID-19. Study-level background: Samples of COVID-19 (acute and convalescent) were obtained from the United States, Italy and Spain. PBMCs, B-cell-depleted T cells, or T cells provided the cDNA or gDNA that made up the material.

CDR3 length equals 15 residues. Per germline, CDR1 SGHNT and CDR2 YENEEA. V lost 3 bases to trimming and J lost 7 bases; unmatched junction nucleotides: 3. Repertoires were generated with immunoSEQ multiplex PCR, while TCRdb's copy carries only in-frame clones and drops some. The table records roughly 340,000 clones, about 90% of them present only once. The clonotype was recovered from a woman under 30 who had recovered from COVID-19. What was sequenced was peripheral blood. The chain combines TRBV11-3 with TRBJ1-6; TRBD1 aligns across 10 bases. As DNA, the CDR3 is TGTGCCAGCAGCTTTCGGACAGGGGGGAATTCACCCCTCCACTTT. As protein: CASSFRTGGNSPLHF.